One sample yielded the 2 T cell receptor beta chains listed below, sequenced in a study of blood T cell repertoires in COVID-19. Assay: immunoSEQ multiplex PCR; the TCRdb copy retains only in-frame clones and omits some. The sample carries a few hundred thousand clones, 86% recorded once. Sequenced: peripheral blood. The receptors stem from a woman in her seventies with COVID-19, enrolled during active disease.

V and J are TRBV28 and TRBJ1-6; 7 bases align to TRBD1. Per germline, CDR1 MDHEN and CDR2 SYDVKM. The J segment lost 6 bases and the V segment lost 6 bases, leaving 8 bases of the junction unmatched. This CDR3 region has 15 residues. CDR3 sequence reads: CASSNSRGFNSPLHF. The CDR3 bases are TGTGCCAGCAGCAATTCCAGGGGGTTTAATTCACCCCTCCACTTT.

This chain uses TRBV4-2 with TRBJ2-3; possibly TRBD2 for D (6 bases). Between the trimmed V and J ends, which lost 4 bases and 4 bases, there was a span of 18 bases. The CDR3 sequence is 16 residues long. From germline, CDR1 is LGHNA and CDR2 YNFKEQ. The CDR3 sequence is CASSPLTGTQADTQYF. The DNA of the CDR3 is TGTGCCAGCAGCCCGCTAACCGGGACTCAGGCAGATACGCAGTATTTT.